This T cell receptor beta chain was observed in a study of T cell repertoires in cytomegalovirus infection (dated by TCRdb to between 2018 and 2021). About the full investigation: Recently identified HLA-C-restricted CMV epitopes, whose presentation resists viral immunomodulation, were targeted by peptide stimulations together with well-studied HLA-B-restricted epitopes. Donor HLA type was relevant to the analysis, as public TCR beta signatures indicated carriage of CMV infection together with the matching HLA type.

Of note for this clonotype: Its binding antigen is unknown. One end of the junction varies from germline; a read error may be responsible.

Points the paper makes about the study in general: Cumulative frequency of public TCR beta family members discriminated carriers of CMV infection plus the relevant HLA type in this cohort and an independent approximately 370-donor cohort. The ex vivo response was dominated by HLA-C-restricted CMV-specific TCR beta clonotypes, and the single most frequent clonotype in two of eight donors was supplied by these HLA-C-restricted clonotypes.

The treatment or condition label corresponds to: in vitro stimulation with specific CMV peptide epitopes to enrich CMV-specific T cells. Sequencing relied on an Illumina HiSeq 1500. Using fastp at Q25 and MiXCR, TCRdb reprocessed the public reads and kept productive beta chains. Entries are consolidated by CDR3 protein sequence, retaining the most common genes and DNA. The sample data list about 400,000 distinct CDR3 sequences, and about a third of these were observed just once. Together, the top ten hold roughly 14% of the sample. The receptor was isolated from a human donor in good health (CMV status not recorded). Some clones in this sample may be carry-over from other donors' samples. The sequenced sample was cultured PBMCs, obtained from culture after CMV antigen stimulation.

The sequence in DNA is TGTGCCAGCAGTTTTAAGGGGAGGCAGTGCTTC. Translated, this is CASSFKGRQCF. The sequence links TRBV12-3 or TRBV12-4 to TRBJ2-4, with TRBD2 tentatively as D gene (6 bases match). The CDR3 measures 11 amino acids from cysteine to phenylalanine. Here the CDR3 DNA is all that survives: 33 bases in frame from base 1.